The 30 T cell receptor beta chains reported below all come from one sample, sequenced in a study of blood T cells in healthy people across ages. Through a sample-barcoded 5' primer and a J-beta primer mix, a second PCR was run for roughly 6 to 12 cycles. TCRdb itself ran the 5' RACE reads through MiXCR, one entry per CDR3 protein. The table includes 950,000 to 1,200,000 distinct CDR3 sequences, 35% to 45% detected once. The sample was blood. The receptors originated from a man aged 18-30 years in good health.

This clonotype appeared a few times. This chain uses TRBV2 with TRBJ1-2; no reliable D call. Trimming stripped 4 bases from V and 3 bases from J, with 9 bases between. CDR1 SNHLY and CDR2 FYNNEI come from the germline V gene. The CDR3 totals 13 residues. This CDR3 is CASSGSGDYGYTF. CDR3 DNA: TGTGCCAGCAGTGGGTCGGGAGACTATGGCTACACCTTC.

CDR3 DNA: TGTGCCAGCAGCGCCCCGAGTGGCTACACCTTC. Its translation: CASSAPSGYTF. This chain connects TRBV9 to TRBJ1-2; D gene uncertain. Germline V gene lookup returns CDR1 SGDLS and CDR2 YYNGEE. Trimming cost V 3 bases and J 7 bases, with 7 bases left between them. The CDR3 totals 11 residues.

The chain combines TRBV6-2 or TRBV6-3 with TRBJ1-1, with no clear D. The CDR3 covers 15 residues. Trimming removed 4 bases from V and 5 bases from J, with 17 bases in between. The V gene's germline CDR1 is MNHEY and CDR2 SVGEGT. The DNA for the CDR3 is TGTGCCAGCAGTTCCCCGGTGACGGATCATACTGAAGCTTTCTTT. Translation: CASSSPVTDHTEAFF.

This chain links TRBV9 with TRBJ2-6; D remains ambiguous. Looked up from germline, CDR1 is SGDLS and CDR2 is YYNGEE. Deletions cut 0 bases from V and 1 base from J, with 2 bases between. This CDR3 has 14 residues. The CDR3 loop is CASSVESGANVLTF. DNA of the CDR3: TGTGCCAGCAGCGTAGAATCTGGGGCCAACGTCCTGACTTTC.

The sample holds a few counts of this clonotype. The chain carries TRBV20-1 and TRBJ1-4; D remains unclear. Trimming stripped 6 bases from V and 0 bases from J, with 11 bases between. In germline, CDR1 is DFQATT, CDR2 SNEGSKA (reference sequence). The CDR3 spans 14 residues. The CDR3 here is CSAKAGSTNEKLFF. CDR3 DNA: TGCAGTGCAAAGGCGGGATCAACTAATGAAAAACTGTTTTTT.

This clonotype has a single count. This sequence joins TRBV5-1 and TRBJ2-1, with D possibly being TRBD1 (5 bases). The CDR3 is 14 residues long. Germline CDR1 SGHRS, CDR2 YFSETQ. V lost 2 bases to trimming and J lost 7 bases, with 13 bases between them. The CDR3 spells CASSLQTHRNEQFF. The CDR3 coding sequence is TGCGCCAGCAGCTTACAAACCCACAGGAATGAGCAGTTCTTC.

V is TRBV12-3 or TRBV12-4 and J is TRBJ2-2; D possibly corresponds to TRBD1 (6 bases). There are 16 residues in the CDR3. Trimming stripped 6 bases from V and 6 bases from J, with 20 bases between. The CDR3, as DNA: TGTGCCAGCAGCCCACAACAGGGCAGGTCGTCCGGGGAGCTGTTTTTT. It is translated as CASSPQQGRSSGELFF.

V usage is TRBV6-6 and J usage is TRBJ1-1; D remains ambiguous. The CDR3 runs to 12 residues. Germline CDR1 is MNHNY and CDR2 is SVGAGI (reference sequence). Trimming took 2 bases from V and 6 from J, leaving 7 bases between them. The CDR3 loop reads CASSYRPSEAFF. As DNA, the CDR3 is TGTGCCAGCAGTTACCGACCCTCTGAAGCTTTCTTT.

This clonotype has at least ten counts. The chain links TRBV10-3 to TRBJ1-5; D uncertain. Per germline, CDR1 ENHRY and CDR2 SYGVKD. V lost 2 bases to trimming and J lost 7 bases, with 12 bases between them. The CDR3 is 14 amino acids. DNA of the CDR3: TGTGCCATCAGTGAGGGAGGGTTTACCCAGCCCCAGCATTTT. Protein sequence: CAISEGGFTQPQHF.

With respect to this clonotype: The conserved final phenylalanine or tryptophan is absent from the CDR3, which likely points to a read error. The chain links TRBV4-3 to TRBJ2-1; 11 nucleotides align to TRBD2. From germline, CDR1 is LGHNA and CDR2 YSLEER. The CDR3 is 16 amino acids. V was clipped by 4 bases and J by 4 bases; unmatched bases: 6. This CDR3 is CASSLTLAGVYNEQFL. The CDR3 nucleotides are TGCGCCAGCAGCCTGACACTAGCGGGGGTATACAATGAGCAGTTCCTC.

This clonotype showed up just a few times. The J gene is TRBJ2-1, the V gene TRBV7-2; D is perhaps TRBD2 (5 bases). Germline loops: CDR1 SGHTA, CDR2 FQGNSA. Deletions cut 5 bases from V and 4 bases from J, with 15 bases between. There are 15 residues in the CDR3. DNA for the CDR3: TGTGCCAGCAGCGCCGGGGTCCCATTTTACAATGAGCAGTTCTTC. Translation: CASSAGVPFYNEQFF.

This clonotype was seen more than once but under ten times. The rearrangement links TRBV20-1 to TRBJ1-6; 7 positions match TRBD1. The germline V gene encodes CDR1 DFQATT and CDR2 SNEGSKA (reference sequence). This CDR3 contains 14 residues. J lost 6 bases, V lost 5 bases, and 7 bases had no gene match. The CDR3 sequence is CSAGPGGSNSPLHF. CDR3 nucleotide sequence: TGCAGTGCTGGACCAGGGGGTTCTAATTCACCCCTCCACTTT.

Only a few counts were recorded for this clonotype. The chain uses TRBV27 and TRBJ1-1, with 12 bases aligning to TRBD1. Germline CDR1 and CDR2: MNHEY and SMNVEV (reference sequence). This CDR3 has 14 residues. V was pared by 4 bases and J by 7 bases, with 4 bases of the junction left unmatched. CDR3: CASSWDRGPGEAFF. CDR3 sequence (DNA): TGTGCCAGCAGTTGGGACAGGGGGCCTGGTGAAGCTTTCTTT.

Regarding this clonotype: The germline gene is not matched at one end of the junction; a read error may be the cause. The chain is built from TRBV7-6 and TRBJ2-1; D gene ambiguous. From germline, CDR1 is SGHVS and CDR2 FNYEAQ. The CDR3 consists of 19 residues. For the CDR3, the DNA is TGTGCCAGCAGCTTAGTATCGGTCGGAGCTCCGAGCTCCTACGATGAGCAGTTCTTC. Encoded protein: CASSLVSVGAPSSYDEQFF.

A remark on this clonotype: It may be a read error: a sequence one base away is much more abundant. This chain joins TRBV7-2 and TRBJ2-3; D ambiguous. This CDR3 region has 17 residues. Germline V gives CDR1 SGHTA, CDR2 FQGNSA. For the CDR3, the DNA is TGTGCCTGCAGCTTAGCTCTTGCCGAAATGGGGTCAGATACGCAGTATTTT. It specifies CACSLALAEMGSDTQYF.

This clonotype was seen only a few times. This chain links TRBV4-2 with TRBJ1-2; possibly TRBD1 for D (5 bases). Trimming pared 3 bases from V and 0 bases from J, leaving 14 bases between. Per the germline V gene, CDR1 is LGHNA and CDR2 is YNFKEQ. The CDR3 runs to 16 residues. CDR3 DNA sequence: TGTGCCAGCAGCCACCCCAGGGACGGAACTAACTATGGCTACACCTTC. It specifies CASSHPRDGTNYGYTF.

The chain combines TRBV12-3 or TRBV12-4 with TRBJ2-7; 9 bases match TRBD2. Trimming removed 8 bases from V and 6 bases from J; junction bases left unmatched: 11. There are 14 residues in the CDR3. The CDR3 coding sequence is TGTGCCAGCTCCACCGTTCTAGCGGGGATCGAGCAGTACTTC. Translation: CASSTVLAGIEQYF.

This clonotype was counted only a few times. The chain couples TRBV12-3 or TRBV12-4 to TRBJ2-3; D call uncertain. This CDR3 spans 12 amino acids. The V end was cut by 5 bases, the J end by 5 bases, with 8 bases between. This CDR3 is CASSVMVDTQYF. CDR3 bases: TGTGCCAGCAGTGTTATGGTAGATACGCAGTATTTT.

The chain employs TRBV7-2 and TRBJ2-4, with D maybe TRBD2 (6 bases). This CDR3 region has 14 residues. The V and J ends lost 6 bases and 5 bases respectively, with 14 bases between them. CDR1 SGHTA and CDR2 FQGNSA come from the germline V gene. The CDR3 spells CASRALGGENIQYF. For the CDR3, the DNA is TGTGCCAGCAGGGCCCTGGGGGGAGAAAACATTCAGTACTTC.

The table lists this clonotype with a few counts. V usage is TRBV20-1 and J usage is TRBJ1-4, with 9 bases matching TRBD1. Germline V gene data show CDR1 as DFQATT and CDR2 as SNEGSKA (reference sequence). J lost 8 bases, V lost 1 base, and 8 bases had no gene match. The CDR3 length is 15 residues. DNA for the CDR3: TGCAGTGCTAGAGTTGGACAGGGGTTGTGGGAAAAACTGTTTTTT. Protein: CSARVGQGLWEKLFF.

The V call is TRBV12-3 or TRBV12-4, the J call TRBJ2-2; D may be TRBD2 (5 bases). Trimming removed 5 bases at V and 5 bases at J, with 18 bases between. The CDR3 has 16 amino acids. The CDR3 spells CASSPNSGMGTGELFF. CDR3 DNA: TGTGCCAGCAGTCCAAACAGCGGTATGGGGACCGGGGAGCTGTTTTTT.

This clonotype has ten or more counts. One end of the junction fails to match germline, which may point to a read error. The CDR3 bases are TGTGCCAGCAGCTTGGGGTTCTACAATGAGCAGTTCTTC. Amino acid sequence: CASSLGFYNEQFF. The chain combines TRBV5-1 with TRBJ2-1; D remains unclear. The germline CDR1 and CDR2 sequences are SGHRS and YFSETQ. The CDR3 spans 13 residues.

This clonotype was seen only a few times. J is TRBJ2-1 and V is TRBV5-1, with D maybe TRBD2 (6 bases). The CDR3 totals 16 residues. Germline lookup yields CDR1 SGHRS and CDR2 YFSETQ. Trimming took 2 bases from V and 4 from J, leaving 16 bases between them. The CDR3 region has the DNA TGCGCCAGCAGCTTACCCGGGAGCCTGGATTACAATGAGCAGTTCTTC. This codes for CASSLPGSLDYNEQFF.

In its sample, this clonotype was seen a few times. The rearrangement joins TRBV20-1 to TRBJ1-1; D unresolved. The germline V gene encodes CDR1 DFQATT and CDR2 SNEGSKA (reference sequence). The CDR3 has 12 residues. V was cut by 1 base and J by 7 bases, with 10 bases left in between. The CDR3 nucleotides read TGCAGTGCTAGAGGTGGAAGTATTGAAGCTTTCTTT. It codes for CSARGGSIEAFF.

This clonotype turned up a few times. In DNA, the CDR3 is TGTGCCAGCAGTCTTGATGGAACCCCCAATGAGCAGTACTTC. Translation gives CASSLDGTPNEQYF. This chain connects TRBV12-3 or TRBV12-4 to TRBJ2-5; no definite D call. The CDR3 spans 14 residues. The ends were cut back, 5 bases at V and 11 bases at J, with 21 bases in the middle.

The chain joins TRBV18 to TRBJ1-5, with 7 bases lining up with TRBD1. CDR1 is KGHSH and CDR2 is LQKENI in the germline V gene. The J segment lost 4 bases and the V segment lost 0 bases, leaving 6 bases of the junction unmatched. This CDR3 contains 16 residues. CDR3 region: CASSPPNRGPNQPQHF. The CDR3 DNA sequence: TGTGCCAGCTCACCACCGAACAGGGGTCCTAATCAGCCCCAGCATTTT.

The chain employs TRBV20-1 and TRBJ2-5; weak D call: TRBD1 (5 bases). CDR1 and CDR2 (germline): DFQATT, SNEGSKA (reference sequence). Trimming left V 5 bases short and J 11 bases short, with 18 bases between. This CDR3 has 12 residues. CDR3 loop: CSAARQYNEQYF. The CDR3 coding sequence is TGCAGTGCTGCCCGACAGTACAATGAGCAGTACTTC.

The gene calls are TRBV4-1 and TRBJ1-2; TRBD1 is a possible D gene (5 bases). The V end lost 1 base, the J end lost 0 bases, and 12 bases lay between the germline ends. CDR3 length: 16 amino acids. Germline loops: CDR1 MGHRA, CDR2 YSYEKL. CDR3 in amino acids: CASSQGGLGTNYGYTF. CDR3 DNA sequence: TGCGCCAGCAGCCAAGGGGGCCTAGGGACTAACTATGGCTACACCTTC.

The genes are TRBV11-2 and TRBJ2-1, with 9 bases identical to TRBD1. CDR3 length: 16 amino acids. From germline, CDR1 is SGHAT and CDR2 FQNNGV. Trimming cost V 7 bases and J 2 bases; bases outside gene matches: 9. In DNA, the CDR3 is TGTGCCAGCACCCACACCGGGACAGGGCCCTACAATGAGCAGTTCTTC. Translation gives CASTHTGTGPYNEQFF.

The chain joins TRBV7-2 to TRBJ2-1; TRBD2 matches at 7 bases. The CDR3 totals 16 residues. The germline V gene encodes CDR1 SGHTA and CDR2 FQGNSA. V lost 3 bases and J lost 3; bases outside the gene matches: 8. The CDR3 loop reads CASSFQTGTIYNEQFF. The CDR3 nucleotides are TGTGCCAGCAGCTTCCAAACCGGGACTATCTACAATGAGCAGTTCTTC.